This TCR beta chain was sequenced for a study of T-cell reconstitution after alpha-beta-depleted transplantation in children. This clonotype was found a few times. The TCRbeta library was prepared with unique molecular identifiers. A single record per CDR3 protein comes from TCRdb applying MiXCR to the PCR reads. This table has 500,000 or so distinct CDR3 sequences, approximately 30% appearing once. Germline CDR1 reads MNHEY; CDR2 reads SMNVEV (reference sequence). The ends were cut back, 8 bases at V and 2 bases at J, with 18 bases in the middle. The CDR3 has 15 residues. The sample was PBMCs from the stem cell graft donor, taken from the stem cell graft. The clonotype comes from a human donor who donated a stem cell graft to a child with aplastic anemia. The chain employs TRBV27 and TRBJ1-1; D is uncertain. The CDR3 loop reads CASYLGRSGNTEAFF. The CDR3 DNA reads as TGTGCCAGCTATCTCGGTCGTAGTGGAAACACTGAAGCTTTCTTT.